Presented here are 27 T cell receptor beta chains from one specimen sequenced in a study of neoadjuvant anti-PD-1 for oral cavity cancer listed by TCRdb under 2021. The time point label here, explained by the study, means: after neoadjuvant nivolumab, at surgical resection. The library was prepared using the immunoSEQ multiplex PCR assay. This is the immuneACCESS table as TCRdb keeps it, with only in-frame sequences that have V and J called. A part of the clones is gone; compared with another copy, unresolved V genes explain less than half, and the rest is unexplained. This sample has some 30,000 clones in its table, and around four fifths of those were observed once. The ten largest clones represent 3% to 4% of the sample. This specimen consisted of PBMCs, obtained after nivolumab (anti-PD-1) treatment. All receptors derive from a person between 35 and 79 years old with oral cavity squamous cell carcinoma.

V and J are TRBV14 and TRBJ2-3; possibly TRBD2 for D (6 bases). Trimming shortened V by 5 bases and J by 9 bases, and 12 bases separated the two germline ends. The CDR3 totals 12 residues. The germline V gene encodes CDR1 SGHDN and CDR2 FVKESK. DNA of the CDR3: TGTGCCAGCAGCAGGGGTCGGGGGACGCAGTATTTT. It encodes CASSRGRGTQYF.

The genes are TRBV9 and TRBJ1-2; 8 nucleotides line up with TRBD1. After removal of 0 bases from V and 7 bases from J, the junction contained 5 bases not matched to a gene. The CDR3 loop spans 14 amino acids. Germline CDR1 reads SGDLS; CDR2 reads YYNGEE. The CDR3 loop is CASSVVNRGGGYTF. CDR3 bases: TGTGCCAGCAGCGTAGTGAACAGGGGGGGTGGCTACACCTTC.

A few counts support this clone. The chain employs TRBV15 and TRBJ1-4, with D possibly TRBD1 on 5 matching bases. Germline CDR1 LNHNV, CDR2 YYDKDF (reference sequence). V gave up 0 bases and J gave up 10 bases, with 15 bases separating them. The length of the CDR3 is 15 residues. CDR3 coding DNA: TGTGCCACCAGCAGAGAAAGACAGCTCGGCGGAAAACTGTTTTTT. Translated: CATSRERQLGGKLFF.

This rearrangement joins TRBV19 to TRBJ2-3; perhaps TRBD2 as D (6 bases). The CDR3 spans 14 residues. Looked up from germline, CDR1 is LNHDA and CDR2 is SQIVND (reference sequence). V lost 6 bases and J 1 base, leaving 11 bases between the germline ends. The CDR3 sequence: CASSLIAGTDTQYF. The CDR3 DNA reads TGTGCCAGTAGCCTGATAGCGGGCACAGATACGCAGTATTTT. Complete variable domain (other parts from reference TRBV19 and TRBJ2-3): DGGITQSPKYLFRKEGQNVTLSCEQNLNHDAMYWYRQDPGQGLRLIYYSQIVNDFQKGDIAEGYSVSREKKESFPLTVTSAQKNPTAFYLCASSLIAGTDTQYFGPGTRLTVL.

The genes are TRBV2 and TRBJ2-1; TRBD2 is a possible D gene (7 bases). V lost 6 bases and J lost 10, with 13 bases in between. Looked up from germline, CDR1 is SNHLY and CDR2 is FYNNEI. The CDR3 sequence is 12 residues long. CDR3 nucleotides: TGTGCCAGCAGGTGGGGGGGCAACGAGCAGTTCTTC. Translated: CASRWGGNEQFF. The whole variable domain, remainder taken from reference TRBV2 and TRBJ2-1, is EPEVTQTPSHQVTQMGQEVILRCVPISNHLYFYWYRQILGQKVEFLVSFYNNEISEKSEIFDDQFSVERPDGSNFTLKIRSTKLEDSAMYFCASRWGGNEQFFGPGTRLTVL.

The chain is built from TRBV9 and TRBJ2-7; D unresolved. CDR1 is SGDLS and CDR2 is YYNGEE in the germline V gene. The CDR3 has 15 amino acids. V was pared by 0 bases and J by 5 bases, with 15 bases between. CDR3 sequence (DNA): TGTGCCAGCAGCGTAGTTGGAGATCTTAGAGACGAGCAGTACTTC. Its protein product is CASSVVGDLRDEQYF.

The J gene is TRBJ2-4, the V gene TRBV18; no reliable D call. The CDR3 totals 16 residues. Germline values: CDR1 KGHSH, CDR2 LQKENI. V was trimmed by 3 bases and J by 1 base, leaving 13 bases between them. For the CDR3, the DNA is TGTGCCAGCTCACCGGCCCGGGTTGGGGCCAAAAACATTCAGTACTTC. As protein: CASSPARVGAKNIQYF.

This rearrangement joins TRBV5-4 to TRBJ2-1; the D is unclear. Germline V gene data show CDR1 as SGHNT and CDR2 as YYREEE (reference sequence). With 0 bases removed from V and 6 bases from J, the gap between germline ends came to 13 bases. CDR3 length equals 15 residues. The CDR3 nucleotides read TGTGCCAGCAGCTTGGCAGAGGTGAGGACCAATGAGCAGTTCTTC. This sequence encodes CASSLAEVRTNEQFF.

CDR3 bases: TGTGCCAGCAGCTTAGGAGGACAATTTAGCAATCAGCCCCAGCATTTT. Its translation is CASSLGGQFSNQPQHF. This chain links TRBV11-2 with TRBJ1-5, with D perhaps matching TRBD1 (5 bases). This CDR3 is 16 amino acids long. Between the trimmed V and J ends, which lost 1 base and 0 bases, there was a span of 10 bases. Germline values: CDR1 SGHAT, CDR2 FQNNGV.

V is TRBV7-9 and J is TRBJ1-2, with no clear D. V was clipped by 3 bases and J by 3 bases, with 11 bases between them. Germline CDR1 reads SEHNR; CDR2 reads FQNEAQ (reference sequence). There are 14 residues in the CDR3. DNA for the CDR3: TGTGCCAGCAGCTTTAACCCGGACTACTATGGCTACACCTTC. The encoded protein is CASSFNPDYYGYTF.

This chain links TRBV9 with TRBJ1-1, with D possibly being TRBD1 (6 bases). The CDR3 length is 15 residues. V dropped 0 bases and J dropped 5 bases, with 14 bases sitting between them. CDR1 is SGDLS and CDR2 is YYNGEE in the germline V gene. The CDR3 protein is CASSVEGGSGTEAFF. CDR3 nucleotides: TGTGCCAGCAGCGTAGAGGGGGGTAGTGGAACTGAAGCTTTCTTT.

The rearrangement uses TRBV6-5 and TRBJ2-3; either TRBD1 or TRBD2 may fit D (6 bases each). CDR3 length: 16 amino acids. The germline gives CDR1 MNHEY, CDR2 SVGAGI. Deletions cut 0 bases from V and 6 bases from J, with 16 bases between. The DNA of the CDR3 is TGTGCCAGCAGTTACTCCGGGGGCCGCCGTGGGGATACGCAGTATTTT. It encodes CASSYSGGRRGDTQYF.

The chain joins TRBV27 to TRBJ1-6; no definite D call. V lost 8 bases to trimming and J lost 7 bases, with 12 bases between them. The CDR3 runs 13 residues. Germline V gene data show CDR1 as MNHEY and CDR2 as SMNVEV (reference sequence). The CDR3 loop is CASAWVPNSPLHF. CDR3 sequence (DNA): TGTGCCAGCGCGTGGGTCCCCAATTCACCCCTCCACTTT.

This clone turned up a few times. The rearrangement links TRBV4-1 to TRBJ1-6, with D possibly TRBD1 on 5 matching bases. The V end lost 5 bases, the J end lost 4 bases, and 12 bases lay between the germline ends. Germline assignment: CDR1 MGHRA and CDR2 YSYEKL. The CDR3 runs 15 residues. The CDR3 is CASSSSPGYNSPLHF. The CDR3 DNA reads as TGCGCCAGCAGCTCCTCCCCAGGGTATAATTCACCCCTCCACTTT.

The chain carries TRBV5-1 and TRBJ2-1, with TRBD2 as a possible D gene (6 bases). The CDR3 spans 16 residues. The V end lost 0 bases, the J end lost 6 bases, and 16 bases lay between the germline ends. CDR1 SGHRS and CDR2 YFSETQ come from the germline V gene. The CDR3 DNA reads TGCGCCAGCAGCTTGGCTCTATCCGCGGGGTTCAATGAGCAGTTCTTC. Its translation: CASSLALSAGFNEQFF.

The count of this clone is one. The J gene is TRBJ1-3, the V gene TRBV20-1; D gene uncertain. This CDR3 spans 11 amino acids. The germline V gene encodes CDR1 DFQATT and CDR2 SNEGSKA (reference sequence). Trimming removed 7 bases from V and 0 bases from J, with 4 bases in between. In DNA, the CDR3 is TGCAGTGTCATCTCTGGAAACACCATATATTTT. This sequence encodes CSVISGNTIYF.

This CDR3 reads CASRQGQSLYSPLHF. The CDR3 coding sequence is TGTGCCAGCAGGCAAGGGCAGAGTCTCTATTCACCCCTCCACTTT. J is TRBJ1-6 and V is TRBV6-6, with D unresolved. The CDR3 is 15 amino acids. Germline loops: CDR1 MNHNY, CDR2 SVGAGI (reference sequence). Deletions cut 6 bases from V and 8 bases from J, with 17 bases between.

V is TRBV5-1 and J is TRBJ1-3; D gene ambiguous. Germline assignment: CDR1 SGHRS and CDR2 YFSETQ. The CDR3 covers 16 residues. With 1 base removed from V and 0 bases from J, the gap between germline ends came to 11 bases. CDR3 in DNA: TGCGCCAGCAGCTTGTCGGGCGAGTACTCTGGAAACACCATATATTTT. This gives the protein CASSLSGEYSGNTIYF.

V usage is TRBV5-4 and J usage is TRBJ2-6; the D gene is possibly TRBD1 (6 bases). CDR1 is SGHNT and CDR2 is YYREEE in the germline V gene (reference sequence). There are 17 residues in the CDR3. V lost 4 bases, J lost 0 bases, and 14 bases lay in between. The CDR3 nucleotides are TGTGCCAGCAGCCTGGGAAGACAGGTCTCTGGGGCCAACGTCCTGACTTTC. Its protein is CASSLGRQVSGANVLTF. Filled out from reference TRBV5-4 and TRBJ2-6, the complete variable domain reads ETGVTQSPTHLIKTRGQQVTLRCSSQSGHNTVSWYQQALGQGPQFIFQYYREEENGRGNFPPRFSGLQFPNYSSELNVNALELDDSALYLCASSLGRQVSGANVLTFGAGSRLTVL.

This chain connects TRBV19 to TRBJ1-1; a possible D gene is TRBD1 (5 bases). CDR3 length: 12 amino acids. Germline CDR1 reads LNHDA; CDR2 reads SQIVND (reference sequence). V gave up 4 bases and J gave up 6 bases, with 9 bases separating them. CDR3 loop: CASSTQGAEAFF. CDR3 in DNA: TGTGCCAGTAGTACCCAGGGAGCTGAAGCTTTCTTT.

The CDR3 DNA follows: TGTGCCAGCAGTCCCGGGGGGACAGGGGGCTCCGAGCAGTACTTC. This translates into CASSPGGTGGSEQYF. V gene TRBV28 combines with J gene TRBJ2-7; 12 positions agree with TRBD1. Germline lookup yields CDR1 MDHEN and CDR2 SYDVKM. The CDR3 consists of 15 residues. The trim removed 5 bases at V and 6 bases at J, leaving 8 bases unmatched.

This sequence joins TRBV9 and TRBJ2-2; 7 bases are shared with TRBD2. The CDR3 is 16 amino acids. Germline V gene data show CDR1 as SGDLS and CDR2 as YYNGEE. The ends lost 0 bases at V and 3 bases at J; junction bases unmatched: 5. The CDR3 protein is CASSVGAGEDTGELFF. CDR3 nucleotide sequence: TGTGCCAGCAGCGTAGGTGCGGGGGAGGACACCGGGGAGCTGTTTTTT.

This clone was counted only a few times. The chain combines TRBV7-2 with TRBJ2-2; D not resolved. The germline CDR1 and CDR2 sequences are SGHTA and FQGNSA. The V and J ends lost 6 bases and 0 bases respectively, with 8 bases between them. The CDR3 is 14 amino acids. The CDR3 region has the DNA TGTGCCAGCAGTAAGGGTCCGAACACCGGGGAGCTGTTTTTT. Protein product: CASSKGPNTGELFF.

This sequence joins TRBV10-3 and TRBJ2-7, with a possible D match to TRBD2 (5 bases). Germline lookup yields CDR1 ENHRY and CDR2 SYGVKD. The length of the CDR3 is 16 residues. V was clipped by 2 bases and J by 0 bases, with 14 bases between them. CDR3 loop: CAISEGGRLSSYEQYF. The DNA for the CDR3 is TGTGCCATCAGTGAGGGCGGGCGGCTGTCCTCCTACGAGCAGTACTTC.

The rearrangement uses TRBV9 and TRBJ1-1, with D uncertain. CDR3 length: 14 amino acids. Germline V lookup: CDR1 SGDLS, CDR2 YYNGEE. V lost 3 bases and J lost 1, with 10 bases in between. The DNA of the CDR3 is TGTGCCAGCAGCGCTCAGGCCCAGAACACTGAAGCTTTCTTT. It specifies CASSAQAQNTEAFF.

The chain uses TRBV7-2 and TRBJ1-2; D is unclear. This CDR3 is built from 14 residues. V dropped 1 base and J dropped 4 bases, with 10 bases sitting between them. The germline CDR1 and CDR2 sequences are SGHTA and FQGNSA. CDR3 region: CASSLGGQSYGYTF. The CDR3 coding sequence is TGTGCCAGCAGCTTAGGCGGGCAGTCCTATGGCTACACCTTC.

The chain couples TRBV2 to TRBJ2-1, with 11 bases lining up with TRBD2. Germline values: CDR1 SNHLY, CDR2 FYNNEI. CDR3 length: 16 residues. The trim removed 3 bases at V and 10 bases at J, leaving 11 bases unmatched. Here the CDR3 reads CASSEEIAGGRMEQFF. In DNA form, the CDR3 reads TGTGCCAGCAGTGAGGAGATAGCGGGGGGGAGGATGGAGCAGTTCTTC.